The 13 T cell receptor beta chains in this list originate from one sample, sequenced in a study of human T cells and chemical hapten exposure. Time point: patch test 1, 2 weeks after DPC sensitization. The treatment: therapeutic diphenylcyclopropenone sensitization with weekly scalp DPC. MiXCR was run by TCRdb on the RACE reads, yielding one entry per CDR3 protein. Of 65,000 to 85,000 distinct CDR3 sequences in the sample, around 10% were seen once. The sequenced sample was whole blood, obtained in connection with sensitization to the hapten diphenylcyclopropenone (DPC). Receptors were obtained from a woman aged 45-65 years with alopecia areata. Some clones in this sample may be carry-over from other donors' samples.

This clonotype was recorded a few times. The chain has TRBV9 and TRBJ2-1; D remains unclear. The CDR3 is 15 amino acids. Germline V CDR1 and CDR2: SGDLS, YYNGEE. V was clipped by 0 bases and J by 7 bases, with 14 bases between them. The CDR3 DNA follows: TGTGCCAGCAGCGTAGCCGGGTCTAGGGTAAATGAGCAGTTCTTC. Translation gives CASSVAGSRVNEQFF.

The DNA of the CDR3 is TGTGCCAGCAGCTTAGAAACAGGGGTCCGGGAAAAACTGTTTTTT. Amino acids: CASSLETGVREKLFF. The V gene is TRBV7-2, the J gene TRBJ1-4, with 7 positions matching TRBD1. V trimming: 1 base; J trimming: 8 bases; junction bases outside the gene matches: 7. The CDR3 runs to 15 residues. Germline V gene data show CDR1 as SGHTA and CDR2 as FQGNSA.

This clonotype occurred a few times. The chain combines TRBV29-1 with TRBJ2-3; TRBD2 agrees at 7 bases. Germline V gives CDR1 SQVTM, CDR2 ANQGSEA. The CDR3 is made up of 13 amino acids. V trimming: 7 bases; J trimming: 4 bases; junction bases outside the gene matches: 8. Here the CDR3 reads CSGEGLRSDTQYF. The DNA of the CDR3 is TGCAGCGGGGAGGGGCTGAGATCAGATACGCAGTATTTT.

This clonotype was seen a handful of times. The J gene is TRBJ2-1, the V gene TRBV14; D not resolved. From germline, CDR1 is SGHDN and CDR2 FVKESK. CDR3 size: 13 residues. Trimming shortened V by 0 bases and J by 12 bases, and 12 bases separated the two germline ends. Written as DNA, the CDR3 is TGTGCCAGCAGCCAAGATCTTGGCTCGCTGCAGTTCTTC. This translates into CASSQDLGSLQFF.

J is TRBJ2-7 and V is TRBV11-2; TRBD2 aligns across 7 bases. This CDR3 is built from 20 residues. V lost 0 bases to trimming and J lost 2 bases; unmatched junction nucleotides: 19. Germline V gene lookup returns CDR1 SGHAT and CDR2 FQNNGV. CDR3: CASSLDPRGLYSGPTYEQYF. As DNA, the CDR3 is TGTGCCAGCAGCTTAGACCCTCGAGGTCTCTATAGCGGGCCCACCTACGAGCAGTACTTC.

CDR3 residues: CASSQFPSGSYEQYF. CDR3 coding DNA: TGTGCCAGCAGCCAATTCCCTAGCGGATCCTACGAGCAGTACTTC. The J gene is TRBJ2-7, the V gene TRBV3-1, with 7 bases aligning to TRBD2. Germline V gives CDR1 LGHDT, CDR2 YNNKEL (reference sequence). The CDR3 runs 15 residues. V was clipped by 2 bases and J by 1 base; unmatched bases: 5.

This clonotype was picked up many times. The chain has TRBV20-1 and TRBJ1-1, with D unclear. Trimming cost V 0 bases and J 4 bases, with 9 bases left between them. CDR3 size: 13 residues. From germline, CDR1 is DFQATT and CDR2 SNEGSKA (reference sequence). CDR3 DNA: TGCAGTGCTAGAGAGGACGAAAGCACTGAAGCTTTCTTT. Its translation: CSAREDESTEAFF.

This clonotype was counted between two and nine times. The V and J genes are TRBV5-4 and TRBJ1-2, with D tentatively TRBD1 (5 bases). There are 14 residues in the CDR3. Trimming removed 2 bases from V and 2 bases from J, with 10 bases in between. Germline V gives CDR1 SGHNT, CDR2 YYREEE (reference sequence). The CDR3 DNA sequence: TGTGCCAGCAGCTTTGCGGGGACGAACTATGGCTACACCTTC. This codes for CASSFAGTNYGYTF.

This clonotype was recorded a few times. The chain links TRBV12-5 to TRBJ2-1, with TRBD2 identical over 11 bases. The CDR3 has 15 amino acids. Per germline, CDR1 LGHNT and CDR2 FRNRAP. Germline trimming cut 6 bases from V and 8 bases from J; bases unmatched to any gene: 9. CDR3 amino acids: CASGIAGGPSDEQFF. CDR3 sequence (DNA): TGTGCTAGTGGCATAGCGGGAGGGCCCAGCGATGAGCAGTTCTTC. The variable domain in full, with the rest retrieved from reference TRBV12-5 and TRBJ2-1, is DARVTQTPRHKVTEMGQEVTMRCQPILGHNTVFWYRQTMMQGLELLAYFRNRAPLDDSGMPKDRFSAEMPDATLATLKIQPSEPRDSAVYFCASGIAGGPSDEQFFGPGTRLTVL.

This clonotype appeared a few times. The chain is built from TRBV29-1 and TRBJ1-1; D possibly corresponds to TRBD1 (5 bases). From germline, CDR1 is SQVTM and CDR2 ANQGSEA. There are 12 residues in the CDR3. The V end was cut by 6 bases, the J end by 6 bases, with 14 bases between. The chain's CDR3 is CSVGEGAPEAFF. The CDR3 DNA follows: TGCAGCGTGGGGGAGGGCGCCCCTGAAGCTTTCTTT. The full variable domain, its missing parts supplied by reference TRBV29-1 and TRBJ1-1, is SAVISQKPSRDICQRGTSLTIQCQVDSQVTMMFWYRQQPGQSLTLIATANQGSEATYESGFVIDKFPISRPNLTFSTLTVSNMSPEDSSIYLCSVGEGAPEAFFGQGTRLTVV.

In this sample, this clonotype turned up a few times. This sequence joins TRBV29-1 and TRBJ2-7; D ambiguous. The CDR3 is made up of 11 amino acids. CDR1 is SQVTM, CDR2 ANQGSEA, per germline. The V and J ends lost 5 bases and 7 bases respectively, with 12 bases between them. The CDR3 loop is CSVRGESEQYF. The CDR3 coding sequence is TGCAGCGTTCGCGGAGAGAGTGAGCAGTACTTC.

V and J are TRBV7-3 and TRBJ2-3; D is unclear. Per the germline V gene, CDR1 is SGHTA and CDR2 is FQGTGA. The CDR3 consists of 13 residues. The V gene lost 2 bases and the J gene lost 4 bases, with 7 bases spanning the gap. The CDR3, as DNA: TGTGCCAGCAGCTTACTGGTGGCAGATACGCAGTATTTT. Its protein product is CASSLLVADTQYF.

The rearrangement uses TRBV12-3 or TRBV12-4 and TRBJ2-1; 10 nucleotides line up with TRBD2. V was pared by 6 bases and J by 6 bases, with 11 bases of the junction left unmatched. The CDR3 sequence is 16 residues long. CDR3 in amino acids: CASSTVSGRAFNEQFF. The CDR3 DNA is TGTGCCAGCAGCACAGTAAGCGGGAGGGCCTTCAATGAGCAGTTCTTC.